This T cell receptor beta chain was profiled in a study of blood T cells in healthy people across ages. Study-level findings and limits: Per-million-T-cell TCR beta diversity fell roughly linearly with age.

Then a second PCR, running about 6 to 12 cycles, was carried out with a sample-barcoded 5' primer and a J-beta primer mix. Every cDNA molecule bore a tag from a template-switch adaptor containing 12 random nucleotides. TCRdb re-analysed the 5' RACE reads in MiXCR, keeping a single row per CDR3 protein. The sample holds about 1 million distinct CDR3 sequences, less than 50% seen once. About this clonotype itself: What it binds is unknown.

The CDR3 contains 11 residues. CDR1 SQVTM and CDR2 ANQGSEA come from the germline V gene. Trimming took 7 bases from V and 5 from J, leaving 12 bases between them. Sequencing was performed on blood. V usage is TRBV29-1 and J usage is TRBJ2-7; D possibly matches TRBD1 or TRBD2 (6 bases each). The source is a woman aged 60-75 years in good health. The CDR3 protein is CSAQGRNEQYF. CDR3 in DNA: TGCAGCGCCCAGGGGAGGAACGAGCAGTACTTC.